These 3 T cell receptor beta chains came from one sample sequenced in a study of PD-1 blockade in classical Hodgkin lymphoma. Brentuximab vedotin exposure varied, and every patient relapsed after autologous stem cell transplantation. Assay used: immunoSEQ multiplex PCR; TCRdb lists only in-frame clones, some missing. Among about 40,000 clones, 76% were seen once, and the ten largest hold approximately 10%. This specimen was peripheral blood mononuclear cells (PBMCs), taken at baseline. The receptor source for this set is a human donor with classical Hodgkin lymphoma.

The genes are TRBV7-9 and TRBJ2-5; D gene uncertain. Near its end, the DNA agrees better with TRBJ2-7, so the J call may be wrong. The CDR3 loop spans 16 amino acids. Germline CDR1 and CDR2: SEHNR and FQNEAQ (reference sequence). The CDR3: CASSLGPRLNSYEQYF. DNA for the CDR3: TGTGCCAGCAGCTTAGGACCGAGATTAAACTCCTACGAGCAGTACTTC.

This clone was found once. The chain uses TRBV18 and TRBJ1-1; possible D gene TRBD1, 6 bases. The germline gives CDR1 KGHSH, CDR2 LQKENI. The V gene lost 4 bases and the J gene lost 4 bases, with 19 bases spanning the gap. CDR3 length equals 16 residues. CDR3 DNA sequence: TGTGCCAGCTCACTCGGACAGACCAAGGGGGGCACTGAAGCTTTCTTT. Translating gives CASSLGQTKGGTEAFF. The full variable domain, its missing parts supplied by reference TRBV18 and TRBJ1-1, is NAGVMQNPRHLVRRRGQEARLRCSPMKGHSHVYWYRQLPEEGLKFMVYLQKENIIDESGMPKERFSAEFPKEGPSILRIQQVVRGDSAAYFCASSLGQTKGGTEAFFGQGTRLTVV.

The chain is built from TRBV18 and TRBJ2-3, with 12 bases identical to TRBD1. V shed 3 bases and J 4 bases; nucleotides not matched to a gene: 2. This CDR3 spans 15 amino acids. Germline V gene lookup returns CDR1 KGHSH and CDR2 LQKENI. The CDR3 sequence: CASSPGQGAPDTQYF. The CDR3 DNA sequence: TGTGCCAGCTCACCGGGACAGGGGGCCCCAGATACGCAGTATTTT.